These T cell receptor beta chains were read from a single sample in a study of neurological immune-mediated disorders. Each CDR3 protein gets one entry after TCRdb re-called the 5' RACE reads with MiXCR. The sample holds tens of thousands of distinct CDR3 sequences, around a tenth seen once. The sequenced material came from PBMCs. These receptors all stem from a middle-aged man in good health. The conserved cysteine and the conserved F or W are not part of the CDR3 here.

v_call: TRBV7-2; cdr3_aa: ASSRNPIGSYEQY
v_call: TRBV7-2; cdr3_aa: ASRRDTQETQY
v_call: TRBV29-1; cdr3_aa: SVEDPGGDYEQY
v_call: TRBV12-3/TRBV12-4; cdr3_aa: ASSLNQVYIGNTQY
v_call: TRBV5-1; cdr3_aa: ASSLGLVHETQY
v_call: TRBV10-1; cdr3_aa: ASSETVNTEAF
v_call: TRBV7-2; cdr3_aa: ASSPREGENEQF
v_call: TRBV28; cdr3_aa: ASSPGTFYTEAF
v_call: TRBV27; cdr3_aa: ASLPGVGRNEAF
v_call: TRBV11-2; cdr3_aa: ASSWADTQY
v_call: TRBV28; cdr3_aa: ASSSTWTSGRGGETQY
v_call: TRBV14; cdr3_aa: ANSQGTSSSNEQF
v_call: TRBV28; cdr3_aa: ASSAWVTEAF
v_call: TRBV12-3/TRBV12-4; cdr3_aa: ASSGLAGGPKETQY
v_call: TRBV28; cdr3_aa: ASSLSFPWDREHYEQY